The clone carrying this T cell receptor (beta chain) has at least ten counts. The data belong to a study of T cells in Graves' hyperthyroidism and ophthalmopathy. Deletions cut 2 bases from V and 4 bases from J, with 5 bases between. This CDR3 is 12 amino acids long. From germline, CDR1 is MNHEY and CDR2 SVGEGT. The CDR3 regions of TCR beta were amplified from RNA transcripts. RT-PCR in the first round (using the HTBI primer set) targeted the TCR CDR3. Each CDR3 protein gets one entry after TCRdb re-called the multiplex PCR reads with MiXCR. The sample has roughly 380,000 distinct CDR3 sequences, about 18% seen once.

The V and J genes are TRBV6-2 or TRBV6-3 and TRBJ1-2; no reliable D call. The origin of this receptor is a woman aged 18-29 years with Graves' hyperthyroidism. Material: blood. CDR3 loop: CASSYGTYGYTF. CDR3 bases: TGTGCCAGCAGTTACGGAACCTATGGCTACACCTTC.